The T cell receptor (beta chain) described here comes from a study of technical replicates of blood from a handful of donors. The table came from immunoSEQ multiplex PCR; TCRdb's copy has only in-frame clones and leaves some out. The sample has under 100,000 clones; about 95% are singletons. Germline assignment: CDR1 SGHTA and CDR2 FQGNSA. The CDR3 totals 14 residues. V gave up 6 bases and J gave up 2 bases; unmatched junction bases: 6. This TCR was recovered from a human donor in good health. The chain carries TRBV7-2 and TRBJ1-2, with TRBD1 matching over 7 bases. The sequenced sample was T cells isolated from PBMCs. CDR3: CASSPGTANYGYTF. The DNA of the CDR3 is TGTGCCAGCAGTCCCGGGACAGCGAACTATGGCTACACCTTC.